The rows below give T cell receptor beta chains drawn from one sample of a study of T cells in Graves' hyperthyroidism and ophthalmopathy. TCRdb processed the multiplex PCR reads anew with MiXCR; each CDR3 protein has one entry. The table includes nearly 250,000 distinct CDR3 sequences, 16% detected once. Input material: blood. The receptors stem from a woman under 30 with Graves' ophthalmopathy. Each CDR3 is given with its conserved first and last residue. A D gene is named only where the DNA matches it firmly.

TRBV20-1,.,TRBJ2-5,CSARVDIGETQYF
TRBV5-8,.,TRBJ1-3,CASSLEPGLSGNTIYF
TRBV12-3/TRBV12-4,.,TRBJ1-1,CASSLGETNTEAFF
TRBV4-2,.,TRBJ1-1,CASSQAGGAAFF
TRBV7-9,.,TRBJ2-1,CASSPAGRDEQFF
TRBV6-5,.,TRBJ1-2,CASSLSSWGSLNYGYTF
TRBV7-9,.,TRBJ1-1,CASSLGLAGKGSNWEAFF
TRBV5-1,TRBD1,TRBJ2-3,CASSQRGQGPTDTQYF
TRBV20-1,TRBD2,TRBJ2-1,CSAGGTSGSWGWNEQFF
TRBV30,TRBD1,TRBJ2-1,CAWNRDRADPYNEQFF
TRBV30,.,TRBJ2-3,CAWSLGTTSTDTQYF
TRBV10-1,TRBD2,TRBJ2-7,CASSEDNRTSLSYEQYF
TRBV11-3,.,TRBJ2-7,CASSLGSGSYEQYF
TRBV4-3,TRBD2,TRBJ2-1,CASSQDRGSGNSYNEQFF
TRBV6-2/TRBV6-3,TRBD1,TRBJ2-7,CASSSGQGISYEQYF
TRBV6-1,.,TRBJ2-3,CASSEWGPAGTDTQYF
TRBV25-1,.,TRBJ2-7,CASSEWGAWEQYF
TRBV6-1,TRBD2,TRBJ2-1,CASSTLSGGLYNEQFF
TRBV30,TRBD1,TRBJ1-5,CAWSTPDRGLWSNQPQHF
TRBV9,.,TRBJ2-3,CASSPPGHQRTDTQYF
TRBV19,.,TRBJ2-2,CASSTTYVFSNTGELFF
TRBV12-3/TRBV12-4,.,TRBJ1-1,CASRVAGQMNTEAFF
TRBV28,TRBD1,TRBJ2-1,CASRPQGAQDEQFF
TRBV9,TRBD2,TRBJ2-1,CASSLFGGRYEQFF
TRBV20-1,.,TRBJ2-4,CSALDRKTIAKNIQYF
TRBV7-2,.,TRBJ2-3,CASSPLAPGTQYF
TRBV28,.,TRBJ1-2,CASSFRVSLRGEPYGYTF
TRBV27,.,TRBJ1-2,CASSLKPGPYGYTF
TRBV20-1,.,TRBJ1-5,CSASGQGGFSNQPQHF
TRBV3-1,TRBD1,TRBJ1-1,CASRRQGLHTEAFF
TRBV29-1,.,TRBJ1-1,CSAQTRGNTEAFF
TRBV9,.,TRBJ2-2,CASSVDREQPGELFF
TRBV4-1,TRBD2,TRBJ2-1,CASSQPEWGGYNEQFF
TRBV5-8,TRBD1,TRBJ2-7,CASSRRDREDEQYF
TRBV29-1,TRBD2,TRBJ2-1,CSVSYPGTSGRSSSSYNEQFF
TRBV5-1,.,TRBJ2-3,CASSLFGKNTDTQYF
TRBV7-2,TRBD2,TRBJ2-3,CASSARLAGSSTDTQYF
TRBV29-1,TRBD1,TRBJ2-7,CSVSLGRGPTYEQYF
TRBV7-9,TRBD2,TRBJ2-1,CASSWTSGGSYNEQFF
TRBV20-1,.,TRBJ2-3,CSASPWADSSTDTQYF
TRBV5-6,.,TRBJ1-4,CASMAGVMSEKLFF
TRBV6-1,.,TRBJ2-7,CASGVTGRGYEQYF
TRBV28,.,TRBJ2-5,CASSFPRKETQYF
TRBV28,.,TRBJ2-7,CASSPQVAGLLYEQYF
TRBV20-1,.,TRBJ2-5,CSARDPRGGVKTQYF
TRBV15,.,TRBJ2-3,CATSRDTPATDTQYF
TRBV28,TRBD1,TRBJ1-3,CASSLDRGREGNTIYF
TRBV28,TRBD2,TRBJ2-3,CASSRPGLAGATQYF
TRBV20-1,.,TRBJ2-2,CSARDSGTPLGRELFF
TRBV7-2,.,TRBJ1-1,CASSLGNGNRENEAFF
TRBV7-2,TRBD2,TRBJ2-7,CASSERGLAGVHYEQYF
TRBV7-9,TRBD2,TRBJ2-2,CASSRNPILAGGPGELFF
TRBV19,.,TRBJ2-2,CATGAAHYTGELVF
TRBV3-1,.,TRBJ1-1,CASSQGRRITEAFF
TRBV14,.,TRBJ2-2,CASSRGFSGTGELFF
TRBV13,.,TRBJ2-1,CASSLGDSYNEQFF
TRBV19,TRBD1,TRBJ2-2,CASRPWGQGVFGTGELFF